The 9 T cell receptor beta chains reported below all come from one sample, sequenced in a study of OX40 agonist ivuxolimab in advanced cancers. Assay used: immunoSEQ multiplex PCR; TCRdb lists only in-frame clones, some missing. The data show some 45,000 clones, 82% seen once. The sequenced sample was CD4+ or CD8+ T cells sorted from blood, obtained in a trial of the OX40 agonist ivuxolimab. These TCRs come from an adult with an advanced solid tumor such as melanoma, head and neck, liver or kidney cancer.

This CDR3 is CASRAPGTANTEAFF. The CDR3 DNA is TGTGCCAGCAGGGCCCCCGGGACAGCGAACACTGAAGCTTTCTTT. This rearrangement joins TRBV2 to TRBJ1-1; TRBD1 matches 7 bases. Looked up from germline, CDR1 is SNHLY and CDR2 is FYNNEI. J was trimmed by 1 base and V by 6 bases; bases with no gene match: 8. The CDR3 contains 15 residues. Drawing the rest from reference TRBV2 and TRBJ1-1, the complete variable domain is EPEVTQTPSHQVTQMGQEVILRCVPISNHLYFYWYRQILGQKVEFLVSFYNNEISEKSEIFDDQFSVERPDGSNFTLKIRSTKLEDSAMYFCASRAPGTANTEAFFGQGTRLTVV.

About this clone: The same CDR3 arises from other DNA sequences in this sample as well. The chain has TRBV9 and TRBJ1-2, with D perhaps matching TRBD1 (5 bases). V lost 0 bases and J lost 2, with 8 bases in between. This CDR3 has 14 residues. Germline V gene sequence: CDR1 SGDLS, CDR2 YYNGEE. This CDR3 reads CASSVGSGNYGYTF. CDR3 nucleotides: TGTGCCAGCAGCGTAGGGTCAGGGAACTATGGCTACACCTTC.

The rearrangement links TRBV27 to TRBJ2-1, with 7 bases lining up with TRBD1. The V gene's germline CDR1 is MNHEY and CDR2 SMNVEV (reference sequence). This CDR3 is 14 amino acids long. Losses at the gene ends were 5 bases for V and 8 bases for J; bases not matched to a gene: 9. DNA of the CDR3: TGTGCCAGCAGTCTTTTCACAGGGGTACATGAGCAGTTCTTC. Translating gives CASSLFTGVHEQFF.

The chain uses TRBV2 and TRBJ2-5; TRBD2 might be the D (6 bases). Trimming stripped 7 bases from V and 2 bases from J, with 20 bases between. Looked up from germline, CDR1 is SNHLY and CDR2 is FYNNEI. The CDR3 length is 16 residues. CDR3 sequence: CASTLWGGAPQETQYF. The CDR3 coding sequence is TGTGCCAGCACCCTATGGGGCGGGGCCCCACAAGAGACCCAGTACTTC.

This sequence joins TRBV2 and TRBJ1-1; 7 bases match TRBD1. J lost 1 base, V lost 7 bases, and 9 bases had no gene match. The CDR3 has 15 amino acids. The germline CDR1 and CDR2 sequences are SNHLY and FYNNEI. The CDR3 region is CASNLGGQQNTEAFF. For the CDR3, the DNA is TGTGCCAGCAATCTAGGGGGACAGCAGAACACTGAAGCTTTCTTT.

The CDR3 loop is CASRAGTSSNEQFF. In DNA, the CDR3 is TGTGCCAGCAGGGCCGGGACTAGTTCCAATGAGCAGTTCTTC. This chain joins TRBV27 and TRBJ2-1; TRBD2 aligns across 8 bases. The CDR3 extends over 14 amino acids. V was clipped by 6 bases and J by 6 bases; unmatched bases: 7. The germline V gene encodes CDR1 MNHEY and CDR2 SMNVEV (reference sequence).

The CDR3 protein is CASSAGTSGAYEQYF. The CDR3 bases are TGTGCCAGCAGCGCCGGGACTAGCGGGGCATACGAGCAGTACTTC. The J gene is TRBJ2-7, the V gene TRBV7-2; TRBD2 agrees at 13 bases. Germline assignment: CDR1 SGHTA and CDR2 FQGNSA. With 5 bases clipped from V and 4 bases from J, the junction kept 5 bases outside the gene matches. The CDR3 totals 15 residues.

The chain couples TRBV18 to TRBJ2-7, with 7 positions matching TRBD1. Per the germline V gene, CDR1 is KGHSH and CDR2 is LQKENI. The length of the CDR3 is 15 residues. V was clipped by 6 bases and J by 2 bases; unmatched bases: 10. The chain's CDR3 is CASSPGQANTYEQYF. CDR3 in DNA: TGTGCCAGCTCGCCAGGACAGGCCAACACCTACGAGCAGTACTTC.

CDR3 protein: CASSFVIAGADTQYF. CDR3 in DNA: TGTGCCAGCAGCTTCGTTATTGCGGGGGCAGATACGCAGTATTTT. This chain connects TRBV11-2 to TRBJ2-3, with 7 bases fitting TRBD2. V was pared by 3 bases and J by 4 bases, with 7 bases of the junction left unmatched. The CDR3 sequence is 15 residues long. CDR1 is SGHAT and CDR2 is FQNNGV in the germline V gene. Together with reference TRBV11-2 and TRBJ2-3, the CDR3 gives the full variable domain: EAGVAQSPRYKIIEKRQSVAFWCNPISGHATLYWYQQILGQGPKLLIQFQNNGVVDDSQLPKDRFSAERLKGVDSTLKIQPAKLEDSAVYLCASSFVIAGADTQYFGPGTRLTVL.